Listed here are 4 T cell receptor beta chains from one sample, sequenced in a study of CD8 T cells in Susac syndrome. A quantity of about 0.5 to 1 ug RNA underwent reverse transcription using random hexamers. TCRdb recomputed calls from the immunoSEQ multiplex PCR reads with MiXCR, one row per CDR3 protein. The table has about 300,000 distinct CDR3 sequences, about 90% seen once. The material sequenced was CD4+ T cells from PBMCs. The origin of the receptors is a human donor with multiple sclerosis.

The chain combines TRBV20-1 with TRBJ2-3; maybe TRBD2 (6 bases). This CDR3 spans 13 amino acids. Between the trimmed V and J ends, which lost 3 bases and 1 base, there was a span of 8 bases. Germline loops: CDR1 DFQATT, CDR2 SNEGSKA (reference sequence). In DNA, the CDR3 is TGCAGTGCTAGTACGGGGGGCACAGATACGCAGTATTTT. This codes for CSASTGGTDTQYF.

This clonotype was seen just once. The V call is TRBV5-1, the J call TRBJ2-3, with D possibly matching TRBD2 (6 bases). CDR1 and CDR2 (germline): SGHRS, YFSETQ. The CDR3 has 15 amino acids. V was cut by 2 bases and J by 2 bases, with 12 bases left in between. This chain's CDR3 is CASSLGGRDTDTQYF. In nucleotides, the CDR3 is TGCGCCAGCAGCTTAGGAGGGCGGGACACAGATACGCAGTATTTT.

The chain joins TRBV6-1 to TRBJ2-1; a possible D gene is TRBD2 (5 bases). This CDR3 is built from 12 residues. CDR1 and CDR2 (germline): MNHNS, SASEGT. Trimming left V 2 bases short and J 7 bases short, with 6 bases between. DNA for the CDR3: TGTGCCAGCAGTGAACGGGGAAATGAGCAGTTCTTC. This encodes CASSERGNEQFF.

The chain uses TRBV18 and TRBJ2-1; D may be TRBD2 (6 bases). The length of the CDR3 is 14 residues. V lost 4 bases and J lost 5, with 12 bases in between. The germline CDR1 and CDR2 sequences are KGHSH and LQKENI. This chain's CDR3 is CASSRGGDNNEQFF. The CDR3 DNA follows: TGTGCCAGCTCACGGGGAGGCGATAACAATGAGCAGTTCTTC.